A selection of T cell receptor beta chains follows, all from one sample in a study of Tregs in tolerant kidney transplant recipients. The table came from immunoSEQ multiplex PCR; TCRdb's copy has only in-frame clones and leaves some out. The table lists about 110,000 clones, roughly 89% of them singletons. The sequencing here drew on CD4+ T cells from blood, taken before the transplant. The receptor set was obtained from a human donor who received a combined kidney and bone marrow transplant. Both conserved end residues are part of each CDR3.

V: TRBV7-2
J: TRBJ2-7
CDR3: CASRKTSAEEQYF

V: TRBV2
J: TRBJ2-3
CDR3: CASSDRGGTTDTQYF

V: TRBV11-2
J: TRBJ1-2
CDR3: CASSHGLQANYGYTF

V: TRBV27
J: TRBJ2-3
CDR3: CASSLNLASADTQYF

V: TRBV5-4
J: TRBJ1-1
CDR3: CASRHRYGMNTEAFF

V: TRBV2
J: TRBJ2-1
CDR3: CASSSTGQTLNNEQFF

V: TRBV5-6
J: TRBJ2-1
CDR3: CASSLARGLAGIYNEQFF

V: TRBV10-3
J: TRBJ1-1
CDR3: CAITETGGGTEAFF

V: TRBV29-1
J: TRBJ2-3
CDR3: CSVDASHDTDTQYF

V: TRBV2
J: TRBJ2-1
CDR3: CASRTSGGAGNEQFF

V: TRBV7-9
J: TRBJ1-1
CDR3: CASMRNTEAFF

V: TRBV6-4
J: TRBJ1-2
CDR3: CASSPGTANYGYTF

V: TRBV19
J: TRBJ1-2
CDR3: CASTPDRVRGYGYTF

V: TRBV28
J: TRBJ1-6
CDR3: CASSARRDRMNSPLHF

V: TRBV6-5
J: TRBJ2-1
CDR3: CASSYSGTGFDNEQFF

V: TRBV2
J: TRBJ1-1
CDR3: CASRPRTEAFF

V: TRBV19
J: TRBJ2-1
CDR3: CATSGFGGTDYNEQFF

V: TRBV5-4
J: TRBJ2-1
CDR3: CASSRRPLAGEQFF

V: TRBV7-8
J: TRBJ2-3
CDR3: CASIRRGGVTDTQYF

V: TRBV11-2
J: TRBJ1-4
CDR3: CASSPPGQGGEKLFF

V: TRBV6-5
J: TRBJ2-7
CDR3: CASSSVAGGPHEQYF

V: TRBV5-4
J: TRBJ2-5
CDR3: CASSLAEQETQYF

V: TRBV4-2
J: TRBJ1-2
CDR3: CASSQDGGTGFYGYTF

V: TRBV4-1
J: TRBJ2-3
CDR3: CASSQEREVRDTQYF

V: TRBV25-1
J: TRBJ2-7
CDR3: CASRLETSSSYEQYF

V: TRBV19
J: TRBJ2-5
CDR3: CASSPRTKETQYF

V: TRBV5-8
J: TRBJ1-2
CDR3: CASTSGKRKGYTF

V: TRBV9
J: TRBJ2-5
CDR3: CASSDGTGPGETQYF

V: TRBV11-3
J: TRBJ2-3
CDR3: CASSSTPQDTQYF

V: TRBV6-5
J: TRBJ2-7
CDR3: CASGSFTSGAYEQYF

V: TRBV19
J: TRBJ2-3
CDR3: CASSIPGGDTQYF

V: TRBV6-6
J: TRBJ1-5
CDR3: CASQMAGADQPQHF

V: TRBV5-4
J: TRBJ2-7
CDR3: CASSPSSGALYEQYF

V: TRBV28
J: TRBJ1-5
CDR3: CASTLLNQPQHF

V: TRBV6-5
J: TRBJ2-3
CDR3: CASRKGGQDTQYF

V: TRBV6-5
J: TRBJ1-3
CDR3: CASSPQRNSGNTIYF

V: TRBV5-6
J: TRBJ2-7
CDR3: CASSFRRHEQYF

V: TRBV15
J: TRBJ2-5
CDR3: CATSRGVRRGFEETQYF

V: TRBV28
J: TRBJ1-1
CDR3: CASTNRVTEAFF